One and the same sample provided the 32 T cell receptor beta chains below, sequenced in a study of response to subunit inactivated influenza vaccine. TCRdb ran MiXCR on the RT-PCR reads and lists one entry per CDR3 protein. The profile shows roughly 570,000 distinct CDR3 sequences, roughly 13% of them singletons. The sequenced sample was PBMCs from blood, obtained roughly 6 weeks after vaccination. These receptors were taken from a middle-aged man who received an inactivated influenza vaccine.

This clonotype was observed a handful of times. The chain couples TRBV20-1 to TRBJ2-3, with 11 bases lining up with TRBD2. Trimming cost V 6 bases and J 3 bases; bases outside gene matches: 11. Germline CDR1 and CDR2: DFQATT and SNEGSKA (reference sequence). The CDR3 is 16 amino acids. The CDR3 region has the DNA TGCAGTGCCCTGGGGCTAGCGGGAGGTGTGACAGATACGCAGTATTTT. It translates to CSALGLAGGVTDTQYF.

The rearrangement joins TRBV24-1 to TRBJ2-5, with TRBD2 matching over 13 bases. This CDR3 is 18 amino acids long. V trimming: 2 bases; J trimming: 3 bases; junction bases outside the gene matches: 8. Germline loops: CDR1 KGHDR, CDR2 SFDVKD. The CDR3 bases are TGTGCCACCAGTGATTCGGGACTAGCGGGACCACTGGAAGAGACCCAGTACTTC. Its protein is CATSDSGLAGPLEETQYF.

This clonotype was picked up many times. The rearrangement links TRBV20-1 to TRBJ2-5; the D is unclear. Germline CDR1 and CDR2: DFQATT and SNEGSKA (reference sequence). This CDR3 is 10 amino acids long. Trimming cost V 7 bases and J 5 bases, with 8 bases left between them. DNA of the CDR3: TGCAGTGGCGTGATGGAGACCCAGTACTTC. It yields the protein CSGVMETQYF.

This clonotype was seen many times. The chain combines TRBV5-6 with TRBJ2-5; 7 positions agree with TRBD2. The CDR3 covers 14 residues. Looked up from germline, CDR1 is SGHDT and CDR2 is YYEEEE. Trimming at V came to 5 bases and at J to 2 bases, leaving 6 bases not matched to a gene. CDR3 nucleotides: TGTGCCAGCAGATCCGGGACTACACAAGAGACCCAGTACTTC. Its protein is CASRSGTTQETQYF.

In its sample, this clonotype was seen many times. The V call is TRBV7-2, the J call TRBJ2-3, with 7 bases matching TRBD1. The CDR3 runs 14 residues. V was clipped by 4 bases and J by 3 bases; unmatched bases: 4. Germline CDR1 SGHTA, CDR2 FQGNSA. In nucleotides, the CDR3 is TGTGCCAGCAGCTCAAGACAGGGAACAGATACGCAGTATTTT. Translation: CASSSRQGTDTQYF.

The chain employs TRBV27 and TRBJ2-7; 13 nucleotides agree with TRBD2. From germline, CDR1 is MNHEY and CDR2 SMNVEV (reference sequence). This CDR3 is 15 amino acids long. V shed 5 bases and J 5 bases; nucleotides not matched to a gene: 6. The CDR3 loop is CASSRTSGGHDEQYF. In DNA form, the CDR3 reads TGTGCCAGCAGTAGGACTAGCGGGGGTCACGACGAGCAGTACTTC.

This clonotype was recorded a few times. The V call is TRBV6-5, the J call TRBJ2-3; 12 bases match TRBD2. The CDR3 spans 15 residues. V dropped 4 bases and J dropped 13; count of bases not matched to a gene: 12. The germline V gene has CDR1 MNHEY and CDR2 SVGAGI. The chain's CDR3 is CASSLTGTSGRREYF. The CDR3 DNA sequence: TGTGCCAGCAGTTTAACCGGGACTAGCGGGCGAAGGGAGTATTTT.

This clonotype was observed a handful of times. The chain employs TRBV7-9 and TRBJ2-7; D perhaps matches TRBD1 (6 bases). Germline CDR1 is SEHNR and CDR2 is FQNEAQ (reference sequence). Trimming took off 4 bases at V and 2 bases at J, with 15 bases between the two ends. The CDR3 spans 15 residues. The CDR3 region is CASSSFKDSTYEQYF. Written as DNA, the CDR3 is TGTGCCAGCAGCTCCTTCAAGGACAGTACCTACGAGCAGTACTTC.

This clonotype was detected a few times. In DNA form, the CDR3 reads TGCGCCAGCAGCTTGGGCGGGATGAGCTCCTACAATGAGCAGTTCTTC. Protein sequence: CASSLGGMSSYNEQFF. This chain connects TRBV5-1 to TRBJ2-1, with a weak D call TRBD2 (6 bases). Germline V gene data show CDR1 as SGHRS and CDR2 as YFSETQ. The CDR3 has 16 amino acids. Trimming left V 0 bases short and J 0 bases short, with 10 bases between.

The genes are TRBV12-3 or TRBV12-4 and TRBJ2-3; TRBD1 agrees at 11 bases. The ends lost 4 bases at V and 1 base at J; junction bases unmatched: 4. The CDR3 runs to 16 residues. As DNA, the CDR3 is TGTGCCAGCAGTTGGGGACAGGGGGGAGGCACAGATACGCAGTATTTT. This sequence encodes CASSWGQGGGTDTQYF.

The table lists this clonotype with many counts. This chain links TRBV12-3 or TRBV12-4 with TRBJ2-4; 7 bases line up with TRBD2. This CDR3 comprises 14 residues. V lost 3 bases to trimming and J lost 5 bases; unmatched junction nucleotides: 4. CDR3 amino acids: CASSLGGFQNIQYF. The CDR3 region has the DNA TGTGCCAGCAGTTTGGGGGGGTTCCAAAACATTCAGTACTTC.

This clonotype was detected a few times. This chain links TRBV7-2 with TRBJ2-1; the D is unclear. The CDR3 length is 11 residues. CDR1 is SGHTA, CDR2 FQGNSA, per germline. V was shortened by 1 base and J by 9 bases, with 4 bases between the two germline ends. The CDR3 sequence is CASSLVREQFF. CDR3 nucleotides: TGTGCCAGCAGCTTAGTCCGTGAGCAGTTCTTC.

At least ten counts were recorded for this clonotype. The chain combines TRBV10-2 with TRBJ2-2; 11 bases fit TRBD1. This CDR3 is 12 amino acids long. The V and J ends lost 11 bases and 11 bases, in that order; junction bases with no gene match: 7. CDR1 is WSHSY and CDR2 is SAAADI in the germline V gene. The CDR3 DNA follows: TGCGCCGGGAAGGACAGGGGGCAAGAGCTGTTTTTT. Its protein product is CAGKDRGQELFF.

This clonotype was recorded a few times. The chain carries TRBV6-2 or TRBV6-3 and TRBJ1-2, with D possibly being TRBD1 (5 bases). The CDR3 totals 13 residues. Per the germline V gene, CDR1 is MNHEY and CDR2 is SVGEGT. V was shortened by 8 bases and J by 4 bases, with 14 bases between the two germline ends. The CDR3 bases are TGTGCCAGCCGAACTGGGGGGACCTATGGCTACACCTTC. This gives the protein CASRTGGTYGYTF.

The V call is TRBV5-1, the J call TRBJ1-2; no firm D call. CDR1 SGHRS and CDR2 YFSETQ come from the germline V gene. This CDR3 contains 13 residues. Trimming stripped 0 bases from V and 4 bases from J, with 7 bases between. CDR3 sequence reads: CASSLDQSYGYTF. In DNA, the CDR3 is TGCGCCAGCAGCTTGGACCAGAGCTATGGCTACACCTTC.

V gene TRBV5-1 combines with J gene TRBJ1-1; D is undetermined. Germline assignment: CDR1 SGHRS and CDR2 YFSETQ. The CDR3 contains 18 residues. V was trimmed by 0 bases and J by 5 bases, leaving 23 bases between them. Written as DNA, the CDR3 is TGCGCCAGCAGCTTGGGAATGGGTATGAGTAGGGATGGGACTGAAGCTTTCTTT. This translates into CASSLGMGMSRDGTEAFF.

As to this clonotype: A much larger clone lies a single base off, so this may be a read error. The chain carries TRBV5-1 and TRBJ1-3; D might be TRBD1 (6 bases). The CDR3 runs 13 residues. Germline values: CDR1 SGHRS, CDR2 YFSETQ. The chain's CDR3 is CASTQGPGNTMYF. The DNA of the CDR3 is TGCGCCAGCACACAGGGACCTGGAAACACCATGTATTTT.

Only a few counts were recorded for this clonotype. The V gene is TRBV29-1, the J gene TRBJ1-2; no reliable D call. This CDR3 has 11 amino acids. Germline CDR1 and CDR2: SQVTM and ANQGSEA. V dropped 6 bases and J dropped 7 bases, with 12 bases sitting between them. CDR3 amino acids: CSVVDLFGYTF. The CDR3 region has the DNA TGCAGCGTAGTGGATCTCTTTGGCTACACCTTC.

This rearrangement joins TRBV12-3 or TRBV12-4 to TRBJ2-1, with 12 bases that match TRBD2. The CDR3 consists of 16 residues. The trim removed 3 bases at V and 5 bases at J, leaving 5 bases unmatched. CDR3 sequence (DNA): TGTGCCAGCAGTTTCTTCCTAGCGGGGGGGAACAATGAGCAGTTCTTC. This gives the protein CASSFFLAGGNNEQFF.

This clonotype was observed a handful of times. V is TRBV20-1 and J is TRBJ1-6; D may be TRBD1 (5 bases). Germline CDR1 reads DFQATT; CDR2 reads SNEGSKA (reference sequence). The length of the CDR3 is 14 residues. Trimming shortened V by 3 bases and J by 2 bases, and 8 bases separated the two germline ends. The CDR3 DNA sequence: TGCAGTGCTAGCAGGGAGGCCTATAATTCACCCCTCCACTTT. It encodes CSASREAYNSPLHF.

The rearrangement joins TRBV7-2 to TRBJ1-5; D might be TRBD1 (5 bases). The CDR3 consists of 15 residues. Germline assignment: CDR1 SGHTA and CDR2 FQGNSA. V was shortened by 0 bases and J by 3 bases, with 9 bases between the two germline ends. CDR3 in DNA: TGTGCCAGCAGCTTAGCGGCAGGGTACAATCAGCCCCAGCATTTT. Amino acids: CASSLAAGYNQPQHF.

This clonotype was observed many times. The gene calls are TRBV5-1 and TRBJ2-3; TRBD1 matches at 7 bases. V shed 2 bases, J shed 1 base, and the junction held 1 base outside the gene matches. CDR1 is SGHRS, CDR2 YFSETQ, per germline. This CDR3 contains 14 residues. Written as DNA, the CDR3 is TGCGCCAGCAGCTTTCAGGGGGGCACAGATACGCAGTATTTT. Translated: CASSFQGGTDTQYF.

For the CDR3, the DNA is TGTGCCAGCACCCCAGGGGGGGGCTTTTACGAGCAGTACTTC. This encodes CASTPGGGFYEQYF. This chain links TRBV7-6 with TRBJ2-7; D is tentatively TRBD1 or TRBD2 (7 bases each). Germline CDR1 is SGHVS and CDR2 is FNYEAQ. The CDR3 is 14 residues long. V lost 7 bases and J 4 bases, leaving 17 bases between the germline ends.

J is TRBJ2-2 and V is TRBV20-1; 14 positions agree with TRBD2. CDR3 length: 16 residues. Germline CDR1 reads DFQATT; CDR2 reads SNEGSKA (reference sequence). Germline trimming cut 3 bases from V and 3 bases from J; bases unmatched to any gene: 3. CDR3 DNA sequence: TGCAGTGCTAGGACTAGCGGGGGGGCCCACACCGGGGAGCTGTTTTTT. It is translated as CSARTSGGAHTGELFF.

The genes are TRBV7-9 and TRBJ2-1, with TRBD1 identical over 9 bases. Trimming removed 0 bases from V and 8 bases from J; junction bases left unmatched: 5. CDR3 length: 15 amino acids. Germline values: CDR1 SEHNR, CDR2 FQNEAQ (reference sequence). The CDR3 region is CASSLAGTGFYEQFF. CDR3 sequence (DNA): TGTGCCAGCAGCTTAGCCGGGACAGGGTTCTATGAGCAGTTCTTC.

This chain links TRBV19 with TRBJ2-1; 9 bases align to TRBD2. J was trimmed by 7 bases and V by 4 bases; bases with no gene match: 8. Germline CDR1 is LNHDA and CDR2 is SQIVND (reference sequence). This CDR3 is 15 amino acids long. CDR3 in DNA: TGTGCCAGTAGTAGGCTAGCGGGGCTGGGGAATGAGCAGTTCTTC. Translating gives CASSRLAGLGNEQFF.

This clonotype was found once. This chain links TRBV6-1 with TRBJ2-5; 10 positions agree with TRBD1. The germline V gene encodes CDR1 MNHNS and CDR2 SASEGT. The CDR3 totals 16 residues. V gave up 6 bases and J gave up 5 bases; unmatched junction bases: 12. DNA for the CDR3: TGTGCCAGCAGCCCTGGGGACAGGGGTTCTGTGGAGACCCAGTACTTC. Encoded protein: CASSPGDRGSVETQYF.

A few counts support this clonotype. The CDR3 region is CASSTGTAHLGLGGYTF. Here the CDR3 DNA reads TGTGCCAGCAGTACGGGGACAGCACACCTCGGGTTGGGAGGCTACACCTTC. The V call is TRBV28, the J call TRBJ1-2; TRBD1 agrees at 7 bases. Germline V CDR1 and CDR2: MDHEN, SYDVKM. The CDR3 loop spans 17 amino acids. The V and J ends lost 5 bases and 8 bases, in that order; junction bases with no gene match: 20.

This clonotype was detected ten times or more. The genes are TRBV20-1 and TRBJ2-3; 10 bases agree with TRBD2. The V gene's germline CDR1 is DFQATT and CDR2 SNEGSKA (reference sequence). The V segment lost 5 bases and the J segment 6 bases; nucleotides outside the gene matches: 8. This CDR3 contains 14 residues. In nucleotides, the CDR3 is TGCAGTGCTGATAGCGGGAGGTCCCCTGATACGCAGTATTTT. It translates to CSADSGRSPDTQYF.

This clonotype was detected a few times. The rearrangement joins TRBV9 to TRBJ1-6, with D unclear. V lost 4 bases to trimming and J lost 7 bases, with 18 bases between them. This CDR3 is built from 16 residues. Germline V gene lookup returns CDR1 SGDLS and CDR2 YYNGEE. As DNA, the CDR3 is TGTGCCAGCAGCTCGAGCAGTGGTGTATGGAATTCACCCCTCCACTTT. This codes for CASSSSSGVWNSPLHF. Supplemented by reference TRBV9 and TRBJ1-6, the full variable domain reads DSGVTQTPKHLITATGQRVTLRCSPRSGDLSVYWYQQSLDQGLQFLIQYYNGEERAKGNILERFSAQQFPDLHSELNLSSLELGDSALYFCASSSSSGVWNSPLHFGNGTRLTVT.

In its sample, this clonotype was seen a few times. The V gene is TRBV25-1, the J gene TRBJ1-6; D not resolved. The CDR3 runs 12 residues. The V gene's germline CDR1 is MGHDK and CDR2 SYGVNS. Trimming stripped 9 bases from V and 10 bases from J, with 13 bases between. CDR3 protein: CARTQEGSPLHF. The DNA of the CDR3 is TGTGCCAGAACCCAGGAGGGATCACCCCTCCACTTT.

This clonotype was picked up a small number of times. J is TRBJ2-6 and V is TRBV6-5; unclear D gene. Germline V gene lookup returns CDR1 MNHEY and CDR2 SVGAGI. CDR3 length: 16 amino acids. Trimming cost V 0 bases and J 0 bases, with 6 bases left between them. The CDR3 DNA reads as TGTGCCAGCAGTTACTCGATTCTCTCTGGGGCCAACGTCCTGACTTTC. The encoded protein is CASSYSILSGANVLTF.